Included here is one TCR beta chain sequence, with context. The CDR3 has 12 amino acids. The ends were cut back, 5 bases at V and 3 bases at J, with 5 bases in the middle. Per the germline V gene, CDR1 is SGHTA and CDR2 is FQGNSA. The data were taken from a study of blood T cell repertoires in COVID-19. Turning to the study itself: Sites in the United States, Italy and Spain provided acute and convalescent COVID-19 samples. PBMCs, B-cell-depleted T cells, or T cells were the source of the cDNA or gDNA that made up the material.

Categorization into cohorts depended on clinical history that participants reported. Each recovered donor of Cohort 3 presented with two negative PCRs, clearance, or symptom resolution. TCRdb's copy holds only in-frame clones and misses some; the assay was immunoSEQ multiplex PCR. The data show about 380,000 clones, approximately 90% seen once. The sequenced sample was PBMCs or T cells enriched from blood (not recorded which). The chain recombines TRBV7-2 with TRBJ1-5, with D unclear. The sequence was obtained from a woman younger than 35 who had recovered from COVID-19. The DNA for the CDR3 is TGTGCCAGCAGCCGGGACAATCAGCCCCAGCATTTT. Translated, it gives CASSRDNQPQHF.